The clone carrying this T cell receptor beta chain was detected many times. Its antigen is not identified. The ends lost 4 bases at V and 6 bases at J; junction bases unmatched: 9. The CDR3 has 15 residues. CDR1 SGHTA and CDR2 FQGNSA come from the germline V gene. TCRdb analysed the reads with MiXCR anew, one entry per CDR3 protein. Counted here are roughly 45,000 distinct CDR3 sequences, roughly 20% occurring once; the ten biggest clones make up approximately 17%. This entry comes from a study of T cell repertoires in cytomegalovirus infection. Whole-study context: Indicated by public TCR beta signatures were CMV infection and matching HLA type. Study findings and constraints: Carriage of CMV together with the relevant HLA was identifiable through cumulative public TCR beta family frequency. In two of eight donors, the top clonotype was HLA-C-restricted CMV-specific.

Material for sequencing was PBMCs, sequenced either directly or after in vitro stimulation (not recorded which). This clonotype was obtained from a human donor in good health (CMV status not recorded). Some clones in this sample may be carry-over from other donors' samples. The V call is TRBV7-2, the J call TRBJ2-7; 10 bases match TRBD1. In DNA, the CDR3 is TGTGCCAGCAGCTGGTCCGGGACAGGGGCCGTCGAGCAGTACTTC. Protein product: CASSWSGTGAVEQYF.